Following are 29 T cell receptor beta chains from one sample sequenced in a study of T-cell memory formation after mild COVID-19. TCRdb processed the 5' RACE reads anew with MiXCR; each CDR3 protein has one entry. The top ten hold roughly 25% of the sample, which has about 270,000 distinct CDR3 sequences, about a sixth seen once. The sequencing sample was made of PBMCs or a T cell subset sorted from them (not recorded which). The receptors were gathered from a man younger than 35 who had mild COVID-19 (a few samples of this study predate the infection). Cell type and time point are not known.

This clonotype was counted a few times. This CDR3 reads CAIRRGFVNTGELFF. CDR3 coding DNA: TGTGCCATCAGAAGGGGGTTCGTGAACACCGGGGAGCTGTTTTTT. The gene calls are TRBV10-3 and TRBJ2-2; possibly TRBD1 for D (6 bases). V dropped 6 bases and J dropped 1 base, with 12 bases sitting between them. This CDR3 contains 15 residues. Looked up from germline, CDR1 is ENHRY and CDR2 is SYGVKD.

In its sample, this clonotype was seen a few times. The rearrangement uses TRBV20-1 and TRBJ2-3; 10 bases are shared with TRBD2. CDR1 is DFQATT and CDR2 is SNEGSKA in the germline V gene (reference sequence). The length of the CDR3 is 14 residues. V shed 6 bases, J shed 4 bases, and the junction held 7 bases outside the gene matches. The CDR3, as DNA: TGCAGTGCGGGGGCTAGCGGGGGTTCAGATACGCAGTATTTT. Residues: CSAGASGGSDTQYF.

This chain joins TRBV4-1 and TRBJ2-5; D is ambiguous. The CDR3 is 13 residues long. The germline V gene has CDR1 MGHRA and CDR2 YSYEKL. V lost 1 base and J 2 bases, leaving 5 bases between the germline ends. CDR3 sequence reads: CASSQVAQETQYF. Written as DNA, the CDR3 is TGCGCCAGCAGCCAAGTAGCACAAGAGACCCAGTACTTC.

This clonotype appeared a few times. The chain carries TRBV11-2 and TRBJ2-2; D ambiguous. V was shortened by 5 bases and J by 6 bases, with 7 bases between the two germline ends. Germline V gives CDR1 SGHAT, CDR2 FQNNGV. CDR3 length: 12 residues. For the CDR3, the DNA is TGTGCCAGCAGCCCGAGCCCCGGGGAGCTGTTTTTT. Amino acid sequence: CASSPSPGELFF.

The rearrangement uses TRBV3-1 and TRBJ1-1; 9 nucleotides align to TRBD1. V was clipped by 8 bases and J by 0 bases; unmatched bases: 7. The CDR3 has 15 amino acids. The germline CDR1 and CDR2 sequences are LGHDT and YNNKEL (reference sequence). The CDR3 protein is CASSGQGYMNTEAFF. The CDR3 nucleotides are TGTGCCAGCTCGGGACAGGGATATATGAACACTGAAGCTTTCTTT.

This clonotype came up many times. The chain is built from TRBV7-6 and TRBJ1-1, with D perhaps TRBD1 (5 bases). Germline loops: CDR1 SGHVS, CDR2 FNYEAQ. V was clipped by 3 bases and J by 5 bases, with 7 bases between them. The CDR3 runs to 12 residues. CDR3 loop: CASSFEGTEAFF. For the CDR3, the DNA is TGTGCCAGCAGCTTTGAGGGGACTGAAGCTTTCTTT.

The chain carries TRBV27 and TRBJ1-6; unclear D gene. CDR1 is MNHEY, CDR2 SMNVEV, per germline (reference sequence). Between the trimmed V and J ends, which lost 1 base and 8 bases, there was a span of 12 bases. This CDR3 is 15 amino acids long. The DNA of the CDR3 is TGTGCCAGCAGTTTATTGCACGATACTTATTCACCCCTCCACTTT. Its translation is CASSLLHDTYSPLHF.

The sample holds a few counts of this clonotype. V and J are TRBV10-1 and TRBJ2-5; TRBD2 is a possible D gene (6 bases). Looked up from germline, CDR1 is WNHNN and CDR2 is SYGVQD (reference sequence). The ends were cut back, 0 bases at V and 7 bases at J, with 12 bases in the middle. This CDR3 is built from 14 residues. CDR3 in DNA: TGCGCCAGCAGTGAGTCGGGACTCCGAGGGACCCAGTACTTC. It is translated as CASSESGLRGTQYF.

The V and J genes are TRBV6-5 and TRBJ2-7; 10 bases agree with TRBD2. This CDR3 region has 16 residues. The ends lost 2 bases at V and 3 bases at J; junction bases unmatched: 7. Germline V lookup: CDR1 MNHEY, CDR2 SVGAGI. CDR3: CASSYSQRGGNYEQYF. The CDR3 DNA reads TGTGCCAGCAGTTACAGCCAGCGGGGGGGAAACTACGAGCAGTACTTC.

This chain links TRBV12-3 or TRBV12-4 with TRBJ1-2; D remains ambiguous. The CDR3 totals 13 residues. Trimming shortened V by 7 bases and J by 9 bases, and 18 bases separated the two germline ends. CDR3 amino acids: CASTDNRALRYTF. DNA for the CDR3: TGTGCCAGCACCGACAATCGGGCTCTGCGCTACACCTTC.

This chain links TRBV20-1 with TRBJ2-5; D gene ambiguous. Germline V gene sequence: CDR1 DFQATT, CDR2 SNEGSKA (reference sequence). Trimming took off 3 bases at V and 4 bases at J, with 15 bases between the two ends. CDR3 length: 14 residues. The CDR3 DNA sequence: TGCAGTGCTAGTGTCCCCTACACCAGAGAGACCCAGTACTTC. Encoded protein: CSASVPYTRETQYF.

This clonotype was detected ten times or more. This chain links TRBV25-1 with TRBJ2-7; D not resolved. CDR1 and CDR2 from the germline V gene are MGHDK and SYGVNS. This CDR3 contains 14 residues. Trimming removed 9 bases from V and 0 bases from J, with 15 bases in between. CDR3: CASSLRRSSYEQYF. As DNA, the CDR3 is TGTGCCAGTAGTCTGAGGCGAAGCTCCTACGAGCAGTACTTC.

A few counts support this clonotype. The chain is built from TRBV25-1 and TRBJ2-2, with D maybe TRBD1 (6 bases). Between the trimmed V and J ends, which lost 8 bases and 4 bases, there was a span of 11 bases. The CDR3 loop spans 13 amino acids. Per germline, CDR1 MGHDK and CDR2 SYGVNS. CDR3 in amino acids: CASWTATTGELFF. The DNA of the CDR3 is TGTGCCAGCTGGACAGCTACCACCGGGGAGCTGTTTTTT.

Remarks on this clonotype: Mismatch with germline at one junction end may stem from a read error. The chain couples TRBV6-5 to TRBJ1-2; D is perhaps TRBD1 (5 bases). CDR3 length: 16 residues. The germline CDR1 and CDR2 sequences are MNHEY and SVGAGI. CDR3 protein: CASSQRDLLGPYGYAF. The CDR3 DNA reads TGTGCCAGCAGCCAACGGGACCTGCTGGGCCCCTATGGCTACGCCTTC.

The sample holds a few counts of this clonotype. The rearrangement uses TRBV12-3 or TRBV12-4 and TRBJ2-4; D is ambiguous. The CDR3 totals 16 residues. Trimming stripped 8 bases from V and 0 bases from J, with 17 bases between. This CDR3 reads CASSVWYTVAKNIQYF. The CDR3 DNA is TGTGCCAGCTCAGTTTGGTATACGGTAGCCAAAAACATTCAGTACTTC.

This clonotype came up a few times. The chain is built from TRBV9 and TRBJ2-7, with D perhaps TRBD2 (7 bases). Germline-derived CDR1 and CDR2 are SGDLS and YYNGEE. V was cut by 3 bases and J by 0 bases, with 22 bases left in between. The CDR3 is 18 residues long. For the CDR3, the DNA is TGTGCCAGCAGCGCACCGGGGGGCGCGACCTCGAGCTCCTACGAGCAGTACTTC. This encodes CASSAPGGATSSSYEQYF.

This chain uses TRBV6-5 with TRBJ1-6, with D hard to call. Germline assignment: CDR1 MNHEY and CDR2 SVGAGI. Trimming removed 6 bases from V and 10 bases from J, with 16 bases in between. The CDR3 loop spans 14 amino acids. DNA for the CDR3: TGTGCCAGCAGGGCACGGGGTTGGTTATCACCCCTCCACTTT. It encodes CASRARGWLSPLHF.

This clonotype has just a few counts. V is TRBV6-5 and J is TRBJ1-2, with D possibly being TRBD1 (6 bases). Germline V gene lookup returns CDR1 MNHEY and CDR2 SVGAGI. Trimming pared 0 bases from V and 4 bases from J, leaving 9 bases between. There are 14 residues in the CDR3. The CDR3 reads CASSYSNRAYGYTF. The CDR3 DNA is TGTGCCAGCAGTTACTCGAACAGGGCCTATGGCTACACCTTC.

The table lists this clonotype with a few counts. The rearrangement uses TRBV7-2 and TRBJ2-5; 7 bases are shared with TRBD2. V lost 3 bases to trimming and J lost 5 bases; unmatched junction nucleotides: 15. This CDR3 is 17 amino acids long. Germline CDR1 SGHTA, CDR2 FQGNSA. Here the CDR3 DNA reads TGTGCCAGCAGCTTTAGGGCGGGGGTAACGCCGGAGGAGACCCAGTACTTC. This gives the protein CASSFRAGVTPEETQYF. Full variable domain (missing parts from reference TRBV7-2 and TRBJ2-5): GAGVSQSPSNKVTEKGKDVELRCDPISGHTALYWYRQSLGQGLEFLIYFQGNSAPDKSGLPSDRFSAERTGGSVSTLTIQRTQQEDSAVYLCASSFRAGVTPEETQYFGPGTRLLVL.

This CDR3 is CASDRGNYGYTF. CDR3 DNA sequence: TGTGCCAGCGACAGGGGGAACTATGGCTACACCTTC. The V gene is TRBV5-6, the J gene TRBJ1-2; TRBD1 matches at 9 bases. The germline CDR1 and CDR2 sequences are SGHDT and YYEEEE. This CDR3 comprises 12 residues. Losses at the gene ends were 7 bases for V and 2 bases for J; bases not matched to a gene: 0. Filled out from reference TRBV5-6 and TRBJ1-2, the complete variable domain reads DAGVTQSPTHLIKTRGQQVTLRCSPKSGHDTVSWYQQALGQGPQFIFQYYEEEERQRGNFPDRFSGHQFPNYSSELNVNALLLGDSALYLCASDRGNYGYTFGSGTRLTVV.

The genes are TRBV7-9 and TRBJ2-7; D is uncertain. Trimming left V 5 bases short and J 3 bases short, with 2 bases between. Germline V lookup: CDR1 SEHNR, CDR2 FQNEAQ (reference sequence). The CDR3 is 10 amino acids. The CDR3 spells CASSRYEQYV. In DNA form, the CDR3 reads TGTGCCAGCAGCCGCTACGAGCAGTACGTC.

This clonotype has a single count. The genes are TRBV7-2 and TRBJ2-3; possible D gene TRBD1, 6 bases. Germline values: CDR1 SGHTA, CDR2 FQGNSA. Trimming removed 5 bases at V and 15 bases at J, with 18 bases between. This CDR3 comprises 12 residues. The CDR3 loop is CASSLINGTPYF. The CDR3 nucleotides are TGTGCCAGCAGCCTCATCAACGGGACACCCTATTTT. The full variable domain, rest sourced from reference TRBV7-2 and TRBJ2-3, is GAGVSQSPSNKVTEKGKDVELRCDPISGHTALYWYRQSLGQGLEFLIYFQGNSAPDKSGLPSDRFSAERTGGSVSTLTIQRTQQEDSAVYLCASSLINGTPYFGPGTRLTVL.

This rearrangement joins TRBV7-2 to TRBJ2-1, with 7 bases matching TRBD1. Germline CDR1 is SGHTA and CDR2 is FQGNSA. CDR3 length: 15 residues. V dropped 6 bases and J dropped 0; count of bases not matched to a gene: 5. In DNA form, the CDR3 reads TGTGCCAGCAGGGGGACAGCAAGCTCCTACAATGAGCAGTTCTTC. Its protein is CASRGTASSYNEQFF.

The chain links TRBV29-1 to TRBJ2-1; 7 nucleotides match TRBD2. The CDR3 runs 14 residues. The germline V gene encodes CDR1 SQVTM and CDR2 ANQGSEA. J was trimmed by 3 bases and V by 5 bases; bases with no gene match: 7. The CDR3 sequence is CSVRRLADYNEQFF. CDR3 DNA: TGCAGCGTTCGAAGACTAGCCGACTACAATGAGCAGTTCTTC.

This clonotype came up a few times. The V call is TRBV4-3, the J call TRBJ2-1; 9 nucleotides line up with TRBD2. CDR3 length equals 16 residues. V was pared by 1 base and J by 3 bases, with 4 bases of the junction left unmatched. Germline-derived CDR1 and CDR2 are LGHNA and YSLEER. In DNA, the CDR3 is TGCGCCAGCAGCCAAGGTTTTAGCGGGGGCTACAATGAGCAGTTCTTC. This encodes CASSQGFSGGYNEQFF.

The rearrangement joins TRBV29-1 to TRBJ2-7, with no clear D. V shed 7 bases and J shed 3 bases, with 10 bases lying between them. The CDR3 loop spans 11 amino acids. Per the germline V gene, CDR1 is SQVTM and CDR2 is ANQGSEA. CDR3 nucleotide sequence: TGCAGCGCCCGGACGGGCTACGAGCAGTACGTC. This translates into CSARTGYEQYV.

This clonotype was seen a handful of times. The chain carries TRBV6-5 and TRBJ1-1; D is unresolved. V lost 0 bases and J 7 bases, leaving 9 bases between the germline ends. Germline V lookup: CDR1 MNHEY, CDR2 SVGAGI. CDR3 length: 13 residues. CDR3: CASSYSYMNEAFF. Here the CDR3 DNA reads TGTGCCAGCAGTTACTCGTATATGAATGAAGCTTTCTTT.

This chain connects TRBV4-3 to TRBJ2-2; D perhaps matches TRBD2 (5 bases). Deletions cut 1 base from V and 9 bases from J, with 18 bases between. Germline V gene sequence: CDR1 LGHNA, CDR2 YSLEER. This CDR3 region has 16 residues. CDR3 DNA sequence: TGCGCCAGCAGCCAAGGGGAGTCCTTTCCCCTCCGGGAGCTGTTTTTT. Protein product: CASSQGESFPLRELFF.

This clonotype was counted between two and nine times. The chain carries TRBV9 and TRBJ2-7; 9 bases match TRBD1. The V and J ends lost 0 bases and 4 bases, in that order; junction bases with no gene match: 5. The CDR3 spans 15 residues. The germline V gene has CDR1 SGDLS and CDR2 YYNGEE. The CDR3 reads CASSVGVTGGYEQYF. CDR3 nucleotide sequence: TGTGCCAGCAGCGTAGGTGTGACAGGGGGTTACGAGCAGTACTTC.